This TCR beta chain was sequenced during a study of T cells in localized non-small cell lung cancer. The study's findings and limits: The study sequenced only one region of the tumor. As a result, intratumor heterogeneity could not be excluded and remains possible. Clonality peaked in uninvolved adjacent lung rather than tumor. Greater blood T cell density accompanied longer overall survival. Researchers found a median around 50 of the top 100 tumor clones in adjacent lung.

The method was immunoSEQ multiplex PCR; TCRdb's version includes in-frame clones alone and lacks a portion of them. There are 25,000 to 30,000 clones in the sample; approximately 89% occur only once, and around 30% lies in the top ten. The CDR3 is 13 residues long. Germline CDR1 and CDR2: MNHNS and SASEGT. V lost 3 bases to trimming and J lost 8 bases, with 13 bases between them. For this clone: The antigen is unknown.

The source is a female donor of 60 years or more with stage I lung adenocarcinoma. Sequenced material: peripheral blood, taken before any cancer treatment. The chain uses TRBV6-1 and TRBJ1-2; possible D gene TRBD1, 6 bases. CDR3 in amino acids: CASSDYNRDGYTF. DNA of the CDR3: TGTGCCAGCAGTGACTACAACAGGGACGGCTACACCTTC.